This TCR beta chain was retrieved from a study of CD4 and CD8 cells across lung adenocarcinoma regions. Donors had localized lung adenocarcinoma, a non-small cell lung cancer. The CDR3 contains 14 residues. CDR1 and CDR2 (germline): ENHRY, SYGVKD. With regard to this clonotype: Its ends do not fully match the called genes, so a read error is possible.

TCRdb re-derived calls from the PCR reads in MiXCR, one entry per CDR3 protein. The table records approximately 8,800 distinct CDR3 sequences, 54% of them present only once. The chain uses TRBV10-3 and TRBJ2-4; D may match TRBD1 or TRBD2 (5 bases each). This receptor was obtained from a female donor with lung adenocarcinoma. The CD4 and CD8 labels of this study may be unreliable. Specimen: CD8+ T cells from the center of a lung tumor. The CDR3 reads CGVTGQTAANTQYF. The CDR3 region has the DNA TGCGGCGTCACGGGGCAGACAGCCGCAAATACGCAGTACTTC.